This TCR beta chain was observed in a study of post-analysis software for immune sequencing data. About this clonotype itself: Its antigen is unidentified.

Presence of unique molecular identifiers characterized the TCR beta cDNA libraries. Input populations of 1 to 10 million T cells gave rise to approximately 500,000 cDNA molecules. One entry per CDR3 protein, called by TCRdb with MiXCR from the PCR reads. The sample includes approximately 350,000 distinct CDR3 sequences, around 33% of them seen just once. The CDR3 is made up of 17 amino acids. V was clipped by 4 bases and J by 5 bases; unmatched bases: 14. CDR1 and CDR2 from the germline V gene are SGHRS and YFSETQ. Study outcomes and limitations: Comparison of patients with controls showed roughly five TRBV segments more frequent in patients, TRBV5-6, TRBV5-1 and TRBV20-1 among them. There was significantly lower normalized Chao1 diversity in multiple sclerosis patients than in controls. Batch-mates among the samples co-clustered strongly by F measure.

The sequencing input was blood. This sequence originates from a girl aged 5-17 years with multiple sclerosis. J is TRBJ2-1 and V is TRBV5-1, with 8 bases matching TRBD1. The CDR3 bases are TGCGCCAGCAGCCCGTACAGGGGGACGGGCCCGCACAATGAGCAGTTCTTC. Translated, it gives CASSPYRGTGPHNEQFF.